Listed here are 27 T cell receptor beta chains from one sample, sequenced in a study of shared clonotypes between healthy human individuals. This table comes from immunoSEQ multiplex PCR, and its TCRdb copy is limited to in-frame clones, with some not included. The repertoire consists of 2 million to 3 million clones, with approximately 94% occurring once and the leading ten covering 0.11% to 0.15%. Specimen: naive CD4+ T cells sorted from blood. Subset noted: CD45RA+ positively selected. These TCRs come from a man aged 18 to 29 in good health.

The chain has TRBV5-1 and TRBJ2-5; D unresolved. Germline CDR1 reads SGHRS; CDR2 reads YFSETQ. Trimming took off 0 bases at V and 4 bases at J, with 13 bases between the two ends. The CDR3 length is 15 residues. Here the CDR3 DNA reads TGCGCCAGCAGCTTGGAGGCACCCGACACAGAGACCCAGTACTTC. Protein: CASSLEAPDTETQYF. The full variable domain, its missing parts supplied by reference TRBV5-1 and TRBJ2-5, is KAGVTQTPRYLIKTRGQQVTLSCSPISGHRSVSWYQQTPGQGLQFLFEYFSETQRNKGNFPGRFSGRQFSNSRSEMNVSTLELGDSALYLCASSLEAPDTETQYFGPGTRLLVL.

This clone appeared once. The rearrangement joins TRBV7-3 to TRBJ2-5, with D perhaps matching TRBD2 (5 bases). Germline CDR1 is SGHTA and CDR2 is FQGTGA. Trimming stripped 5 bases from V and 1 base from J, with 8 bases between. The CDR3 is made up of 13 amino acids. CDR3 in amino acids: CASSRTFQETQYF. The CDR3 DNA reads as TGTGCCAGCAGCAGGACTTTCCAAGAGACCCAGTACTTC.

V usage is TRBV27 and J usage is TRBJ2-7; D is tentatively TRBD1 or TRBD2 (5 bases each). The germline V and J ends were trimmed by 1 base and 2 bases, with 21 bases remaining between them. Germline assignment: CDR1 MNHEY and CDR2 SMNVEV (reference sequence). The CDR3 is made up of 18 amino acids. CDR3 in amino acids: CASSLWGRGDFRAYEQYF. The CDR3 DNA reads TGTGCCAGCAGTTTATGGGGCCGGGGTGACTTTAGAGCCTACGAGCAGTACTTC.

V usage is TRBV15 and J usage is TRBJ2-3; a weak D match, TRBD2 (6 bases). This CDR3 has 15 amino acids. The germline V gene encodes CDR1 LNHNV and CDR2 YYDKDF (reference sequence). V dropped 1 base and J dropped 0 bases, with 8 bases sitting between them. In DNA, the CDR3 is TGTGCCACCAGCAGAGTCGGGACTAGCACAGATACGCAGTATTTT. This codes for CATSRVGTSTDTQYF.

This chain uses TRBV5-1 with TRBJ1-4, with D perhaps TRBD1 (5 bases). Trimming removed 0 bases from V and 4 bases from J, with 10 bases in between. The CDR3 sequence is 15 residues long. CDR1 SGHRS and CDR2 YFSETQ come from the germline V gene. CDR3 loop: CASSLAAGINEKLFF. The CDR3 DNA is TGCGCCAGCAGCTTGGCCGCAGGGATTAATGAAAAACTGTTTTTT.

Comment on this clone: The sample has other DNA sequences that encode this CDR3 too. The chain recombines TRBV6-5 with TRBJ2-7; the match to TRBD1 covers 11 bases. Germline CDR1 and CDR2: MNHEY and SVGAGI. The CDR3 totals 15 residues. Germline trimming cut 2 bases from V and 2 bases from J; bases unmatched to any gene: 2. The CDR3: CASSYGGQGAYEQYF. CDR3 sequence (DNA): TGTGCCAGCAGTTACGGGGGACAGGGGGCCTACGAGCAGTACTTC.

The chain is built from TRBV7-2 and TRBJ2-3, with TRBD2 identical over 14 bases. This CDR3 is built from 17 residues. Trimming cost V 1 base and J 5 bases; bases outside gene matches: 5. Germline V gives CDR1 SGHTA, CDR2 FQGNSA. Here the CDR3 reads CASSLETSGRAIDTQYF. The CDR3 region has the DNA TGTGCCAGCAGCTTAGAGACTAGCGGGAGGGCGATAGATACGCAGTATTTT.

The rearrangement uses TRBV4-2 and TRBJ2-3; 9 bases align to TRBD2. CDR3 length: 16 amino acids. The V segment lost 0 bases and the J segment 5 bases; nucleotides outside the gene matches: 6. Germline CDR1 reads LGHNA; CDR2 reads YNFKEQ. The CDR3 DNA reads as TGTGCCAGCAGCCAAGATCAGGGTAGCGGGGGAGATACGCAGTATTTT. It codes for CASSQDQGSGGDTQYF.

The chain links TRBV19 to TRBJ1-1; D may be TRBD1 (5 bases). The germline gives CDR1 LNHDA, CDR2 SQIVND (reference sequence). The CDR3 totals 16 residues. V was trimmed by 6 bases and J by 4 bases, leaving 21 bases between them. The CDR3 loop reads CASSDVGRLQGTEAFF. The CDR3 DNA sequence: TGTGCCAGTAGCGACGTCGGACGGCTTCAGGGCACTGAAGCTTTCTTT.

V usage is TRBV18 and J usage is TRBJ2-5; 7 positions agree with TRBD2. Germline trimming cut 3 bases from V and 4 bases from J; bases unmatched to any gene: 11. Germline CDR1 reads KGHSH; CDR2 reads LQKENI. This CDR3 spans 16 amino acids. As DNA, the CDR3 is TGTGCCAGCTCACCTTCCAGGACTAGGGTCTCAGAGACCCAGTACTTC. The encoded protein is CASSPSRTRVSETQYF.

This chain uses TRBV28 with TRBJ2-7; D is uncertain. CDR1 is MDHEN, CDR2 SYDVKM, per germline. V lost 5 bases to trimming and J lost 3 bases, with 14 bases between them. CDR3 size: 14 residues. CDR3 region: CASSLPKGSYEQYF. The CDR3 nucleotides read TGTGCCAGCAGTCTTCCCAAGGGCAGCTACGAGCAGTACTTC. The variable domain in full, with the rest retrieved from reference TRBV28 and TRBJ2-7, is DVKVTQSSRYLVKRTGEKVFLECVQDMDHENMFWYRQDPGLGLRLIYFSYDVKMKEKGDIPEGYSVSREKKERFSLILESASTNQTSMYLCASSLPKGSYEQYFGPGTRLTVT.

The DNA for the CDR3 is TGCGCCAGCAGCCGCGCTGCGCGGGGGGACACAGATACGCAGTATTTT. Translation: CASSRAARGDTDTQYF. The chain recombines TRBV5-1 with TRBJ2-3; 8 positions match TRBD2. There are 16 residues in the CDR3. The V gene's germline CDR1 is SGHRS and CDR2 YFSETQ. J gave up 2 bases and V 4 bases, and 9 bases lay outside the gene matches.

CDR3 coding DNA: TGTGCCAGCAGTTACTCAGGCAATCCCCAGCCCCAGCATTTT. Its translation: CASSYSGNPQPQHF. This chain links TRBV6-6 with TRBJ1-5; D is uncertain. The germline V gene encodes CDR1 MNHNY and CDR2 SVGAGI (reference sequence). The V gene lost 0 bases and the J gene lost 7 bases, with 10 bases spanning the gap. CDR3 length: 14 residues.

The rearrangement links TRBV5-4 to TRBJ1-5; tentative D call: TRBD1 (6 bases). Per germline, CDR1 SGHNT and CDR2 YYREEE (reference sequence). This CDR3 spans 14 amino acids. The V end was cut by 2 bases, the J end by 3 bases, with 9 bases between. The CDR3 nucleotides read TGTGCCAGCAGCTTTCAGGGGATCAATCAGCCCCAGCATTTT. Amino acid sequence: CASSFQGINQPQHF.

The J gene is TRBJ2-7, the V gene TRBV12-5, with D possibly being TRBD2 (6 bases). V was pared by 7 bases and J by 3 bases, with 22 bases between. Germline V gives CDR1 LGHNT, CDR2 FRNRAP. CDR3 length equals 16 residues. The CDR3 DNA is TGTGCTAGTGCCCCACCAGCCGCGACGGGGGTCTACGAGCAGTACTTC. Its protein product is CASAPPAATGVYEQYF.

The chain recombines TRBV18 with TRBJ2-7, with a weak D call TRBD1 (5 bases). Germline V lookup: CDR1 KGHSH, CDR2 LQKENI. The CDR3 runs to 11 residues. Trimming removed 4 bases from V and 6 bases from J, with 7 bases in between. The CDR3 is CASSQDSEQYF. Written as DNA, the CDR3 is TGTGCCAGCTCACAAGACAGCGAGCAGTACTTC. Full variable domain (outside the CDR3, taken from reference TRBV18 and TRBJ2-7): NAGVMQNPRHLVRRRGQEARLRCSPMKGHSHVYWYRQLPEEGLKFMVYLQKENIIDESGMPKERFSAEFPKEGPSILRIQQVVRGDSAAYFCASSQDSEQYFGPGTRLTVT.

J is TRBJ1-3 and V is TRBV30; a weak D match, TRBD1 (5 bases). Germline values: CDR1 GTSNPN, CDR2 SVGIG (reference sequence). The V end lost 3 bases, the J end lost 4 bases, and 19 bases lay between the germline ends. The CDR3 consists of 16 residues. The CDR3: CAWSQPGPNTGNTIYF. The CDR3 region has the DNA TGTGCCTGGAGCCAACCGGGACCCAATACGGGAAACACCATATATTTT.

The rearrangement joins TRBV15 to TRBJ2-6; D gene ambiguous. CDR3 length: 21 amino acids. Germline V lookup: CDR1 LNHNV, CDR2 YYDKDF (reference sequence). The V end was cut by 0 bases, the J end by 4 bases, with 25 bases between. As DNA, the CDR3 is TGTGCCACCAGCAGAGATTCAGTCGGACCCTATAAGCAGCTCGGGGCCAACGTCCTGACTTTC. Translation gives CATSRDSVGPYKQLGANVLTF.

V and J are TRBV19 and TRBJ2-3, with 13 bases lining up with TRBD2. From germline, CDR1 is LNHDA and CDR2 SQIVND (reference sequence). V was clipped by 5 bases and J by 1 base; unmatched bases: 12. The length of the CDR3 is 19 residues. CDR3 bases: TGTGCCAGTAGTGATGGACTAGCGGGAGTTTTTTTCGGCACAGATACGCAGTATTTT. This encodes CASSDGLAGVFFGTDTQYF.

V is TRBV7-2 and J is TRBJ1-1; D perhaps matches TRBD1 (6 bases). CDR3 length: 14 residues. CDR1 is SGHTA, CDR2 FQGNSA, per germline. Trimming took off 6 bases at V and 1 base at J, with 12 bases between the two ends. CDR3 bases: TGTGCCAGCAGAGGGGGGGCGCAGAACACTGAAGCTTTCTTT. Translated: CASRGGAQNTEAFF.

V gene TRBV10-3 combines with J gene TRBJ2-7; 7 positions match TRBD1. The CDR3 runs 15 residues. In germline, CDR1 is ENHRY, CDR2 SYGVKD. The trim removed 6 bases at V and 0 bases at J, leaving 8 bases unmatched. The CDR3 sequence is CAIRETGISSYEQYF. The DNA of the CDR3 is TGTGCCATCAGGGAGACAGGGATAAGCTCCTACGAGCAGTACTTC.

The CDR3 spells CAWSVDLEGGGEKLFF. The CDR3 DNA reads TGTGCCTGGAGTGTTGATCTAGAGGGGGGAGGTGAAAAACTGTTTTTT. V and J are TRBV30 and TRBJ1-4; tentatively, D is TRBD1 (6 bases). From germline, CDR1 is GTSNPN and CDR2 SVGIG (reference sequence). The CDR3 consists of 16 residues. The V end was cut by 0 bases, the J end by 7 bases, with 18 bases between.

The rearrangement uses TRBV10-3 and TRBJ1-3, with TRBD1 matching over 9 bases. The CDR3 runs 16 residues. Germline V gene sequence: CDR1 ENHRY, CDR2 SYGVKD. V shed 5 bases, J shed 1 base, and the junction held 6 bases outside the gene matches. The CDR3 nucleotides are TGTGCCATCAGTATTAGACAGGGGGAATCTGGAAACACCATATATTTT. It codes for CAISIRQGESGNTIYF.

The chain joins TRBV11-2 to TRBJ2-7, with D tentatively TRBD2 (6 bases). Germline assignment: CDR1 SGHAT and CDR2 FQNNGV. V was cut by 2 bases and J by 3 bases, with 20 bases left in between. The CDR3 is 17 residues long. The CDR3 DNA is TGTGCCAGCAGCTTACAGGCGGCGCGGGAAGGTTTCTACGAGCAGTACTTC. Translation gives CASSLQAAREGFYEQYF. Full variable domain (rest looked up from reference TRBV11-2 and TRBJ2-7): EAGVAQSPRYKIIEKRQSVAFWCNPISGHATLYWYQQILGQGPKLLIQFQNNGVVDDSQLPKDRFSAERLKGVDSTLKIQPAKLEDSAVYLCASSLQAAREGFYEQYFGPGTRLTVT.

The chain has TRBV7-8 and TRBJ1-3; 8 bases are a match to TRBD1. The germline V gene has CDR1 SGHVS and CDR2 FQNEAQ. The J segment lost 2 bases and the V segment lost 3 bases, leaving 3 bases of the junction unmatched. The CDR3 sequence is 15 residues long. CDR3 in DNA: TGTGCCAGCAGCTTGGACAGGGTGGCTGGAAACACCATATATTTT. Translated, it gives CASSLDRVAGNTIYF.

The chain carries TRBV7-9 and TRBJ2-1; weak D call: TRBD1 (6 bases). Germline-derived CDR1 and CDR2 are SEHNR and FQNEAQ (reference sequence). Trimming cost V 3 bases and J 2 bases, with 8 bases left between them. The CDR3 length is 14 residues. The CDR3 DNA reads TGTGCCAGCAGCTTCAGGGGCACCTACAATGAGCAGTTCTTC. Translated: CASSFRGTYNEQFF.

This clone was observed once. This sequence joins TRBV5-1 and TRBJ2-7, with D possibly being TRBD2 (7 bases). CDR3 size: 15 residues. Germline V CDR1 and CDR2: SGHRS, YFSETQ. V was trimmed by 2 bases and J by 3 bases, leaving 15 bases between them. CDR3 sequence: CASSLGGGDLYEQYF. CDR3 nucleotide sequence: TGCGCCAGCAGCTTAGGCGGGGGCGACCTCTACGAGCAGTACTTC.